The rows below give T cell receptor beta chains drawn from one sample of a study of identical twins. MiXCR was run by TCRdb on the 5' RACE reads, yielding one entry per CDR3 protein. The sample holds about 530,000 distinct CDR3 sequences; 20% to 25% are singletons and the top ten take around 0.5%. These data also formed part of another study, on yellow fever vaccine responses in identical twins.

Sample: CD4+ T cells sorted from blood. These receptors were collected from a woman under 30 in good health. Both conserved end residues are part of each CDR3. Each record gives: CDR3 protein, CDR3 DNA, D gene, clone size, J gene, V gene. D genes are given only for firm matches. Only some rows state a clone size, as once, few, many or a class for expanded clones.

CASSLTSGAPYEQYF | TGTGCCAGCAGCCTCACTAGCGGAGCCCCCTACGAGCAGTACTTC | TRBD2 | - | TRBJ2-7 | TRBV11-2
CSGLHYDGELFF | TGCAGCGGTCTACACTATGACGGGGAGCTGTTTTTT | - | - | TRBJ2-2 | TRBV29-1
CATRIAGPLREQYF | TGTGCCACTAGAATAGCGGGCCCTTTGCGGGAGCAGTACTTC | TRBD2 | few | TRBJ2-7 | TRBV15
CASSTRWGTNIQYF | TGTGCCAGCAGTACTCGGTGGGGGACTAACATTCAGTACTTC | - | - | TRBJ2-4 | TRBV12-3/TRBV12-4
CASSSGAHYEQYF | TGTGCCAGCAGCTCCGGGGCCCACTACGAGCAGTACTTC | - | - | TRBJ2-7 | TRBV11-2
CASSFDRANSPLHF | TGTGCCAGCAGTTTTGACAGGGCTAATTCACCCCTCCACTTT | TRBD1 | few | TRBJ1-6 | TRBV6-5
CASSFGSDDTEAFF | TGTGCCAGCAGCTTCGGCAGCGATGACACTGAAGCTTTCTTT | - | few | TRBJ1-1 | TRBV7-9
CASSLLAGGWADTQYF | TGTGCCAGCAGCTTGTTAGCGGGAGGATGGGCAGATACGCAGTATTTT | TRBD2 | - | TRBJ2-3 | TRBV7-9
CASSPVRSNSNQPQHF | TGTGCCAGCAGTCCCGTCAGATCCAATAGCAATCAGCCCCAGCATTTT | - | few | TRBJ1-5 | TRBV12-3/TRBV12-4
CASSPGGASNEKLFF | TGTGCCAGCAGTCCCGGCGGGGCTTCCAATGAAAAACTGTTTTTT | - | - | TRBJ1-4 | TRBV12-3/TRBV12-4
CASIDRAKNIQYF | TGTGCCAGCATTGACAGGGCCAAAAACATTCAGTACTTC | - | - | TRBJ2-4 | TRBV2
CASSTGPASNQPQHF | TGCGCCAGCAGCACCGGCCCGGCGAGCAATCAGCCCCAGCATTTT | - | few | TRBJ1-5 | TRBV5-1
CSASPPNPNTGELFF | TGCAGTGCTAGTCCCCCCAACCCGAACACCGGGGAGCTGTTTTTT | - | - | TRBJ2-2 | TRBV20-1
CSAGAHEQYF | TGCAGTGCTGGGGCTCACGAGCAGTACTTC | - | few | TRBJ2-7 | TRBV20-1
CASSFDGRGDTQYF | TGTGCCAGCAGCTTTGACGGGAGGGGGGATACGCAGTATTTT | TRBD2 | - | TRBJ2-3 | TRBV7-6
CASSARQLAAPYEQYF | TGCGCCAGCAGCGCAAGACAACTAGCGGCCCCCTACGAGCAGTACTTC | TRBD2 | - | TRBJ2-7 | TRBV4-1
CATSDLRGTGELFF | TGTGCCACCAGTGATTTGCGGGGCACCGGGGAGCTGTTTTTT | - | many | TRBJ2-2 | TRBV24-1
CASSILAAKNIQYF | TGTGCCAGCAGCATACTAGCGGCCAAAAACATTCAGTACTTC | TRBD2 | - | TRBJ2-4 | TRBV5-5
CATSDGWDSSYEQYF | TGTGCCACCAGTGATGGATGGGACAGCTCCTACGAGCAGTACTTC | TRBD1 | many | TRBJ2-7 | TRBV24-1
CASSPTGPGVNEQFF | TGTGCCAGCAGCCCGACAGGGCCGGGGGTGAATGAGCAGTTCTTC | - | - | TRBJ2-1 | TRBV7-3
CASSLSYTLSGANVLTF | TGCGCCAGCAGCTTGTCCTACACCTTGTCTGGGGCCAACGTCCTGACTTTC | - | - | TRBJ2-6 | TRBV5-1
CASKSGVPGTYNEQFF | TGTGCCAGTAAGTCCGGAGTTCCAGGGACCTACAATGAGCAGTTCTTC | - | few | TRBJ2-1 | TRBV19
CASSLGHASGANVLTF | TGTGCCAGCAGTTTAGGACATGCTTCTGGGGCCAACGTCCTGACTTTC | - | - | TRBJ2-6 | TRBV28
CASSYPGTRGFYEQYF | TGTGCCAGCAGTTACCCCGGGACTAGAGGGTTCTACGAGCAGTACTTC | TRBD2 | few | TRBJ2-7 | TRBV6-2/TRBV6-3
CASSKAGDRPRLRQFF | TGTGCCAGCAGCAAGGCAGGGGACAGGCCTCGACTAAGGCAGTTCTTC | TRBD1 | few | TRBJ2-1 | TRBV3-1
CASSPGQGALNEQFF | TGTGCCAGCAGCCCTGGACAGGGGGCGTTGAATGAGCAGTTCTTC | TRBD1 | - | TRBJ2-1 | TRBV28